This TCR beta chain was documented in a study of Graves' ophthalmopathy and Graves' hyperthyroidism. Background on the study: The collection of peripheral blood took place at initial diagnosis, before any treatment.

The stable label applied to hyperthyroidism with no ophthalmopathy within 18 months of follow-up. From RNA, the CDR3 regions of TCR beta chains were amplified and sequenced. HTBI primers served in a first-round RT-PCR, which a second-round multiplex PCR followed. TCRdb processed the multiplex PCR reads anew with MiXCR; each CDR3 protein has one entry. This sample yields 400,000 or so distinct CDR3 sequences, of which roughly 15% are seen a single time; roughly 7% belongs to the top ten. This clonotype was picked up many times. Antigen specificity is unknown. Study results and caveats: Most thyroid clonotypes expanded beyond 0.001 frequency were also found in blood.

The CDR3 is 14 residues long. Trimming shortened V by 2 bases and J by 3 bases, and 11 bases separated the two germline ends. Germline CDR1 and CDR2: KGHSH and LQKENI. Material for sequencing was peripheral blood. The TCR sequence derives from a woman between 18 and 29 years old with stable Graves' hyperthyroidism. The V and J genes are TRBV18 and TRBJ2-7; unclear D gene. This CDR3 reads CASSPKERSYEQYF. The CDR3 DNA is TGTGCCAGCTCACCAAAAGAACGGAGCTACGAGCAGTACTTC.